Each of the 17 T cell receptor beta chains below was sequenced from the same sample in a study of shared clonotypes between healthy human individuals. Method: immunoSEQ multiplex PCR; TCRdb's copy keeps in-frame clones and lacks some. The sample records more than 2 million clones, roughly 94% being singletons. Sequencing was carried out using naive CD4+ T cells sorted from blood. Sample subset: CD45RA+ positively selected. The receptor source for this set is a man between 18 and 29 years old in good health.

The chain links TRBV7-9 to TRBJ1-2; 7 nucleotides line up with TRBD1. V was pared by 5 bases and J by 2 bases, with 8 bases of the junction left unmatched. The CDR3 is made up of 15 amino acids. Germline values: CDR1 SEHNR, CDR2 FQNEAQ (reference sequence). The CDR3 here is CASSDREGSNYGYTF. Here the CDR3 DNA reads TGTGCCAGCAGCGACAGGGAAGGTTCCAACTATGGCTACACCTTC.

This clone was recorded once. The V and J genes are TRBV7-9 and TRBJ1-4; D remains ambiguous. The V and J ends lost 2 bases and 5 bases respectively, with 15 bases between them. The germline V gene has CDR1 SEHNR and CDR2 FQNEAQ (reference sequence). This CDR3 spans 16 amino acids. CDR3 amino acids: CASSLHPQQENEKLFF. The CDR3 DNA sequence: TGTGCCAGCAGCTTACACCCACAGCAGGAGAATGAAAAACTGTTTTTT.

The chain uses TRBV7-2 and TRBJ2-2; 10 bases match TRBD2. V trimming: 5 bases; J trimming: 3 bases; junction bases outside the gene matches: 9. Germline V gives CDR1 SGHTA, CDR2 FQGNSA. The CDR3 contains 17 residues. The CDR3 nucleotides are TGTGCCAGCAGCCGTACCTCTAGCGGGGGTTACACCGGGGAGCTGTTTTTT. The encoded protein is CASSRTSSGGYTGELFF.

The gene calls are TRBV11-3 and TRBJ2-2; 10 nucleotides agree with TRBD1. The junction had 5 bases not matched to a gene; V was cut back by 5 bases and J by 2 bases. The CDR3 is made up of 16 amino acids. From germline, CDR1 is SGHNT and CDR2 YENEEA. CDR3 protein: CASSPRQGANTGELFF. The CDR3 DNA follows: TGTGCCAGCAGCCCCCGACAGGGGGCCAACACCGGGGAGCTGTTTTTT. Based on the CDR3 plus reference TRBV11-3 and TRBJ2-2, the full variable domain is EAGVVQSPRYKIIEKKQPVAFWCNPISGHNTLYWYLQNLGQGPELLIRYENEEAVDDSQLPKDRFSAERLKGVDSTLKIQPAELGDSAVYLCASSPRQGANTGELFFGEGSRLTVL.

The V and J genes are TRBV6-1 and TRBJ1-4; 9 positions agree with TRBD1. CDR3 length: 16 amino acids. V was pared by 3 bases and J by 6 bases, with 8 bases of the junction left unmatched. Germline CDR1 and CDR2: MNHNS and SASEGT. CDR3: CASSEDHDRGYEKLFF. In nucleotides, the CDR3 is TGTGCCAGCAGTGAGGACCACGACAGGGGGTATGAAAAACTGTTTTTT.

The V call is TRBV2, the J call TRBJ1-2; 9 bases fit TRBD1. The ends lost 10 bases at V and 2 bases at J; junction bases unmatched: 5. The CDR3 contains 13 residues. The germline CDR1 and CDR2 sequences are SNHLY and FYNNEI. CDR3 sequence (DNA): TGTGCCACCGACGGACAGGGGAACTATGGCTACACCTTC. Its protein is CATDGQGNYGYTF.

The chain couples TRBV5-4 to TRBJ2-1, with 11 bases that match TRBD2. In germline, CDR1 is SGHNT, CDR2 YYREEE (reference sequence). After removal of 2 bases from V and 6 bases from J, the junction contained 4 bases not matched to a gene. The CDR3 length is 15 residues. This chain's CDR3 is CASSFSSGGPNEQFF. The CDR3 DNA reads TGTGCCAGCAGCTTTTCTAGCGGGGGGCCCAATGAGCAGTTCTTC.

This clone was counted once. The V gene is TRBV5-1, the J gene TRBJ2-7, with a possible D match to TRBD2 (7 bases). CDR3 length equals 16 residues. V was shortened by 0 bases and J by 6 bases, with 19 bases between the two germline ends. In germline, CDR1 is SGHRS, CDR2 YFSETQ. The CDR3 is CASSLEWGGPRTEQYF. The CDR3 DNA reads as TGCGCCAGCAGCTTGGAGTGGGGGGGCCCGCGGACCGAGCAGTACTTC.

The chain joins TRBV25-1 to TRBJ2-3; perhaps D is TRBD1 or TRBD2 (5 bases each). CDR1 is MGHDK, CDR2 SYGVNS, per germline. This CDR3 comprises 15 residues. V gave up 5 bases and J gave up 4 bases, with 16 bases separating them. CDR3 bases: TGTGCCAGCAGTAACCCCGGGACCTCCCCAGATACGCAGTATTTT. Translation gives CASSNPGTSPDTQYF.

The chain combines TRBV28 with TRBJ1-5; TRBD1 might be the D (5 bases). Trimming pared 6 bases from V and 4 bases from J, leaving 19 bases between. This CDR3 has 16 amino acids. The germline gives CDR1 MDHEN, CDR2 SYDVKM. CDR3 protein: CASSQATRDFNQPQHF. CDR3 coding DNA: TGTGCCAGCAGCCAAGCCACCAGGGACTTTAATCAGCCCCAGCATTTT.

This chain joins TRBV5-1 and TRBJ2-4; a weak D match, TRBD2 (5 bases). Germline V gene lookup returns CDR1 SGHRS and CDR2 YFSETQ. V was trimmed by 4 bases and J by 3 bases, leaving 14 bases between them. The CDR3 spans 15 residues. The CDR3 nucleotides read TGCGCCAGCAGCCTGACGACGGGAAGCAAAAACATTCAGTACTTC. Translating it yields CASSLTTGSKNIQYF.

This chain links TRBV7-2 with TRBJ2-3; TRBD2 matches at 10 bases. Germline-derived CDR1 and CDR2 are SGHTA and FQGNSA. The CDR3 has 19 amino acids. V trimming: 4 bases; J trimming: 2 bases; junction bases outside the gene matches: 15. For the CDR3, the DNA is TGTGCCAGCAGCTCTAAGCTTCCTAGCGGGAGTGGGGCCACAGATACGCAGTATTTT. As protein: CASSSKLPSGSGATDTQYF.

The V gene is TRBV19, the J gene TRBJ1-5; the D is unclear. CDR1 is LNHDA and CDR2 is SQIVND in the germline V gene (reference sequence). This CDR3 region has 13 residues. Deletions cut 7 bases from V and 6 bases from J, with 13 bases between. The CDR3 reads CASMEGMGQPQHF. For the CDR3, the DNA is TGTGCCAGTATGGAGGGCATGGGTCAGCCCCAGCATTTT.

The genes are TRBV4-3 and TRBJ1-4; the D is unclear. This CDR3 contains 15 residues. Per germline, CDR1 LGHNA and CDR2 YSLEER. Trimming left V 0 bases short and J 10 bases short, with 15 bases between. For the CDR3, the DNA is TGCGCCAGCAGCCAAGATGATGGGGTCGGCGTAAAACTGTTTTTT. Translation: CASSQDDGVGVKLFF.

J is TRBJ2-1 and V is TRBV5-1; 9 bases fit TRBD1. This CDR3 is 17 amino acids long. CDR1 SGHRS and CDR2 YFSETQ come from the germline V gene. Unmatched junction bases numbered 14, after V lost 5 bases and J lost 5 bases. CDR3 sequence (DNA): TGCGCCAGCAGTCGAACCGCCGGGACAGGGACGGACAATGAGCAGTTCTTC. Protein product: CASSRTAGTGTDNEQFF.

The chain couples TRBV12-5 to TRBJ2-7; D is possibly TRBD1 (5 bases). Germline V gives CDR1 LGHNT, CDR2 FRNRAP. This CDR3 is 13 amino acids long. With 6 bases removed from V and 5 bases from J, the gap between germline ends came to 14 bases. CDR3 amino acids: CASGPPRANEQYF. The CDR3 DNA follows: TGTGCTAGTGGCCCACCCAGGGCCAACGAGCAGTACTTC.

The genes are TRBV6-1 and TRBJ1-1, with no clear D. CDR1 is MNHNS, CDR2 SASEGT, per germline. With 4 bases removed from V and 3 bases from J, the gap between germline ends came to 9 bases. This CDR3 spans 13 amino acids. CDR3 DNA: TGTGCCAGCAGTGTGCCTCTGGACACTGAAGCTTTCTTT. Translating gives CASSVPLDTEAFF.